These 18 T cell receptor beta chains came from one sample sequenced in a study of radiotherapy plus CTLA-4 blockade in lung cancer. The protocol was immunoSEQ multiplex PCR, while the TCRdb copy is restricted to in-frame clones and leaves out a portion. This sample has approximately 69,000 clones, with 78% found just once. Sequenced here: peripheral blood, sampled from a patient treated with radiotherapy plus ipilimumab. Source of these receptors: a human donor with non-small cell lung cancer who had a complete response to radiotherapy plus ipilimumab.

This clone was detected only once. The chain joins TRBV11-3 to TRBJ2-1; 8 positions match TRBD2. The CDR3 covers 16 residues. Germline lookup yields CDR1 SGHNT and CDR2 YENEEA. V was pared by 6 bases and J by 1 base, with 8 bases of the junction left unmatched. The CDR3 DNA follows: TGTGCCAGCAGTTTCTTTAGCGGGATTTCCTACAATGAGCAGTTCTTC. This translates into CASSFFSGISYNEQFF. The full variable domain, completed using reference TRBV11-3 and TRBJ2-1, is EAGVVQSPRYKIIEKKQPVAFWCNPISGHNTLYWYLQNLGQGPELLIRYENEEAVDDSQLPKDRFSAERLKGVDSTLKIQPAELGDSAVYLCASSFFSGISYNEQFFGPGTRLTVL.

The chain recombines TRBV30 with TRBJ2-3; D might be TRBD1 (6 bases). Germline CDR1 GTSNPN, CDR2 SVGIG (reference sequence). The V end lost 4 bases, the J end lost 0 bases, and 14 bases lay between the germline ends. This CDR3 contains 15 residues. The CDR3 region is CAWKVGRGSTDTQYF. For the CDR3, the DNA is TGTGCCTGGAAGGTGGGCAGGGGTAGCACAGATACGCAGTATTTT.

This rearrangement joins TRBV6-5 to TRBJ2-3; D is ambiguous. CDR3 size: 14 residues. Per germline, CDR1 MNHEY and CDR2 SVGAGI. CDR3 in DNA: TGTGGCTCTGCGTTGGGCCGGAGCACAGATACGCAGTATTTT. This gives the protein CGSALGRSTDTQYF.

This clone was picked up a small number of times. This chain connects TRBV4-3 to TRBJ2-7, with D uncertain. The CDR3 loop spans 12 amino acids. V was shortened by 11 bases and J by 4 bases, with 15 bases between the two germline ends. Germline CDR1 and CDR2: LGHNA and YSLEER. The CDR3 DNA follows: TGCGCCTCCATGGTAGGGCTATACGAGCAGTACGTC. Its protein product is CASMVGLYEQYV.

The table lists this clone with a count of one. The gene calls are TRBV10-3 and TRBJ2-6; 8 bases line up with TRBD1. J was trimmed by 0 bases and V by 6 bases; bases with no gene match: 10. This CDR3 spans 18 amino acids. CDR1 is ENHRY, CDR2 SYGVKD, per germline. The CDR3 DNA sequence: TGTGCCATCAGGGGTTCGGGACAGGAGCCCTCTGGGGCCAACGTCCTGACTTTC. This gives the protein CAIRGSGQEPSGANVLTF.

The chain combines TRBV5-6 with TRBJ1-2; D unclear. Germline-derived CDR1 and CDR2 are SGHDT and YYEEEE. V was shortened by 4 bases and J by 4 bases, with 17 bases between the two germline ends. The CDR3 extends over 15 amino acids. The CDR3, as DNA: TGTGCCAGCAGCACCTATGGGAATATAGGCTATGGCTACACCTTC. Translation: CASSTYGNIGYGYTF.

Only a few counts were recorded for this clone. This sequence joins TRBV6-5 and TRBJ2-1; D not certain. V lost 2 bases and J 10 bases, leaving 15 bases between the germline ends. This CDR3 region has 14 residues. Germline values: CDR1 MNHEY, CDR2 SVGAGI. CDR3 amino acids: CASSYVGDPLEQFF. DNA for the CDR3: TGTGCCAGCAGTTACGTCGGTGACCCCTTGGAGCAGTTCTTC.

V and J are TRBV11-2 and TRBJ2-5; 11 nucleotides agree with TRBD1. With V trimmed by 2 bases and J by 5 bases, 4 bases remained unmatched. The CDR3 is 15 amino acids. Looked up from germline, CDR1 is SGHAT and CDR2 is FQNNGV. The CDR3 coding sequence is TGTGCCAGCAGCTTAAGGGACAGGGGGTTTGAGACCCAGTACTTC. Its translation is CASSLRDRGFETQYF.

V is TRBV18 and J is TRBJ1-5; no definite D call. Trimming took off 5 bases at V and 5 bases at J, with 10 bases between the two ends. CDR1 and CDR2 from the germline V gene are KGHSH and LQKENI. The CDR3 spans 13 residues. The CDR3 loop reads CASSKDRDQPQHF. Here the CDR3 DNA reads TGTGCCAGCTCAAAGGATCGCGATCAGCCCCAGCATTTT.

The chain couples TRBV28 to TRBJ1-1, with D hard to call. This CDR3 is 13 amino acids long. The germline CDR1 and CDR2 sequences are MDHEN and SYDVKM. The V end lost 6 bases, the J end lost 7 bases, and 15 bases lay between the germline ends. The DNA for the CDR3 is TGTGCCAGCAGGCATCCGGACTCTCGTGAAGCTTTCTTT. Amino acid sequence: CASRHPDSREAFF.

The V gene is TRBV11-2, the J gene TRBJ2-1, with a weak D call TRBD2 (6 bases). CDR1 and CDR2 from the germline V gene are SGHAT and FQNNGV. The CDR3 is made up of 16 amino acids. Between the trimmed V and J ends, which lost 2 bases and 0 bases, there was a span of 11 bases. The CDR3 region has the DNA TGTGCCAGCAGCTTAAGTATAGCGGCCTCCTACAATGAGCAGTTCTTC. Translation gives CASSLSIAASYNEQFF.

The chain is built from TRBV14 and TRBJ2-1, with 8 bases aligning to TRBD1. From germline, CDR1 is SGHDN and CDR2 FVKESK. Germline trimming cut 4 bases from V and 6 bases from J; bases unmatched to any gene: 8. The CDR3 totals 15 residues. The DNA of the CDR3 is TGTGCCAGCAGCCTCTTAACCGGGACAGGCAATGAGCAGTTCTTC. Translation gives CASSLLTGTGNEQFF.

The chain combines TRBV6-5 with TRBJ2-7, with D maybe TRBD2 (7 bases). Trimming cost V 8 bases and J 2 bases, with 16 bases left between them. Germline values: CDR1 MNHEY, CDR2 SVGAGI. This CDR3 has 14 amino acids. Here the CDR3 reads CASSTGGQPYEQYV. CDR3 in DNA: TGTGCCAGCTCAACGGGGGGACAACCCTACGAGCAGTACGTC.

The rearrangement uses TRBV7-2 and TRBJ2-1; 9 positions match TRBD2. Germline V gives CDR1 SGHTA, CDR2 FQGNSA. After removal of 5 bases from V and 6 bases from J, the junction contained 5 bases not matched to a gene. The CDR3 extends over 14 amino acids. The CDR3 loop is CASSGAGGTNEQFF. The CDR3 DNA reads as TGTGCCAGCAGCGGGGCGGGAGGGACCAATGAGCAGTTCTTC.

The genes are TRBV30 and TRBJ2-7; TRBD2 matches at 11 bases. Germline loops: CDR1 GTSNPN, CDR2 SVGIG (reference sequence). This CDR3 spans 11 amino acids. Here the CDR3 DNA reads TGTGCTTGGGGACTAGCGGACGAGCAGTACGTC. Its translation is CAWGLADEQYV.

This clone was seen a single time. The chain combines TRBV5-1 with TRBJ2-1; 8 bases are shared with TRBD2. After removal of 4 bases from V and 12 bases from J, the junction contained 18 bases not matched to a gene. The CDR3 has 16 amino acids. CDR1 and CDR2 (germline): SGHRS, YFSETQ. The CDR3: CASSQISGSRSLWQFF. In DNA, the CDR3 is TGCGCCAGCAGCCAAATAAGCGGGAGCCGGAGTCTGTGGCAGTTCTTC.

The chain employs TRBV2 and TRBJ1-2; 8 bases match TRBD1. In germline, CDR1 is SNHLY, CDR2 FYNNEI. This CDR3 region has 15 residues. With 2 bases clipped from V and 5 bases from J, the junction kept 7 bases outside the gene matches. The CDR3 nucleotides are TGTGCCAGCAGTGAACAGGGGGCGATAATGTATGGCTACACCTTC. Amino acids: CASSEQGAIMYGYTF. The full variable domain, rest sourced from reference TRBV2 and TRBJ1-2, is EPEVTQTPSHQVTQMGQEVILRCVPISNHLYFYWYRQILGQKVEFLVSFYNNEISEKSEIFDDQFSVERPDGSNFTLKIRSTKLEDSAMYFCASSEQGAIMYGYTFGSGTRLTVV.

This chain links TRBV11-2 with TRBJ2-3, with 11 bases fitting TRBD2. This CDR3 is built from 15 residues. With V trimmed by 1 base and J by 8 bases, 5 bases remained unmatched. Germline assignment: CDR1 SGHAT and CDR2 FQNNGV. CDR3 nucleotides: TGTGCCAGCAGCTTAGTAGCGGGGGGGCCGGGTACGCAGTATTTT. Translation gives CASSLVAGGPGTQYF.